This passage covers 32 T cell receptor beta chains from one sample sequenced in a study of early T cells in non-severe SARS-CoV-2 infection. TCRdb used MiXCR to reprocess the 5' RACE reads, holding one entry per CDR3 protein. The sample contains roughly 50,000 distinct CDR3 sequences, about 10% of which appear only once. The sequencing sample was made of whole blood. These receptors were obtained from an adult who was a healthcare worker with PCR-confirmed SARS-CoV-2 infection or an uninfected control (not recorded which).

This clonotype qualifies as medium-sized. The CDR3 protein is CASSAAGNQPQHF. The CDR3 DNA is TGTGCCAGCAGCGCGGCAGGGAATCAGCCCCAGCATTTT. The J gene is TRBJ1-5, the V gene TRBV7-2; possible D gene TRBD1, 5 bases. The length of the CDR3 is 13 residues. In germline, CDR1 is SGHTA, CDR2 FQGNSA. V lost 5 bases and J 4 bases, leaving 9 bases between the germline ends.

In this sample, this clonotype turned up many times. The V call is TRBV20-1, the J call TRBJ1-4; the match to TRBD1 covers 7 bases. After removal of 5 bases from V and 10 bases from J, the junction contained 10 bases not matched to a gene. There are 13 residues in the CDR3. CDR1 is DFQATT, CDR2 SNEGSKA, per germline (reference sequence). CDR3 bases: TGCAGTGCTCAAGACAGGGATCGGGGAAAACTGTTTTTT. It translates to CSAQDRDRGKLFF.

There are many counts of this clonotype. CDR3 protein: CASSHNRGRNTGELFF. DNA for the CDR3: TGTGCCAGTAGCCACAACAGGGGGCGTAACACCGGGGAGCTGTTTTTT. The chain joins TRBV19 to TRBJ2-2, with TRBD1 matching over 9 bases. This CDR3 spans 16 amino acids. Germline trimming cut 6 bases from V and 2 bases from J; bases unmatched to any gene: 7. The germline V gene has CDR1 LNHDA and CDR2 SQIVND (reference sequence).

Many counts were recorded for this clonotype. The V gene is TRBV5-4, the J gene TRBJ1-1; D is uncertain. The CDR3 contains 17 residues. CDR1 and CDR2 from the germline V gene are SGHNT and YYREEE (reference sequence). V was cut by 0 bases and J by 1 base, with 16 bases left in between. For the CDR3, the DNA is TGTGCCAGCAGCTTGGAATGGCGACAATTCCCGAACACTGAAGCTTTCTTT. Its translation is CASSLEWRQFPNTEAFF.

The V call is TRBV6-5, the J call TRBJ2-3; D ambiguous. CDR3 size: 14 residues. CDR1 MNHEY and CDR2 SVGAGI come from the germline V gene. V gave up 2 bases and J gave up 5 bases, with 11 bases separating them. The DNA for the CDR3 is TGTGCCAGCAGTTACGCAACACGCAAAGATACGCAGTATTTT. It is translated as CASSYATRKDTQYF.

V usage is TRBV12-3 or TRBV12-4 and J usage is TRBJ2-7; weak D call: TRBD2 (5 bases). The CDR3 is 15 residues long. Trimming pared 6 bases from V and 2 bases from J, leaving 17 bases between. The CDR3 spells CASSRRVDWTYEQYF. Here the CDR3 DNA reads TGTGCCAGCAGCCGAAGAGTGGACTGGACCTACGAGCAGTACTTC.

The J gene is TRBJ2-7, the V gene TRBV20-1, with TRBD2 matching over 7 bases. The CDR3 is made up of 12 amino acids. V shed 3 bases, J shed 3 bases, and the junction held 2 bases outside the gene matches. Germline V gene sequence: CDR1 DFQATT, CDR2 SNEGSKA (reference sequence). The CDR3 coding sequence is TGCAGTGCTAGTCTAGCGGACTACGAGCAGTACTTC. Translation gives CSASLADYEQYF.

The V gene is TRBV20-1, the J gene TRBJ2-1; D possibly corresponds to TRBD2 (5 bases). The CDR3 runs 15 residues. V was clipped by 4 bases and J by 0 bases, with 13 bases between them. CDR1 is DFQATT and CDR2 is SNEGSKA in the germline V gene (reference sequence). The CDR3: CSATTRRSSYNEQFF. The CDR3 region has the DNA TGCAGTGCTACTACTAGGAGGTCCTCCTACAATGAGCAGTTCTTC.

The chain has TRBV28 and TRBJ2-1, with 8 bases identical to TRBD2. V lost 6 bases and J lost 7; bases outside the gene matches: 11. CDR3 length equals 15 residues. CDR1 is MDHEN, CDR2 SYDVKM, per germline. CDR3 residues: CASSAQVIAGNEQFF. The CDR3 DNA sequence: TGTGCCAGCAGCGCCCAGGTAATAGCGGGAAATGAGCAGTTCTTC.

The table lists this clonotype with many counts. This chain uses TRBV9 with TRBJ1-6; D is unresolved. Looked up from germline, CDR1 is SGDLS and CDR2 is YYNGEE. V was shortened by 2 bases and J by 1 base, with 10 bases between the two germline ends. This CDR3 is 16 amino acids long. The CDR3 DNA is TGTGCCAGCAGCGTTGGACCGAAATCCTATAATTCACCCCTCCACTTT. It yields the protein CASSVGPKSYNSPLHF.

The rearrangement joins TRBV3-1 to TRBJ2-1, with D unclear. The CDR3 loop spans 15 amino acids. The germline gives CDR1 LGHDT, CDR2 YNNKEL (reference sequence). V was pared by 0 bases and J by 4 bases, with 10 bases between. This chain's CDR3 is CASSQDPSWYNEQFF. CDR3 bases: TGTGCCAGCAGCCAAGACCCTAGTTGGTACAATGAGCAGTTCTTC.

This clonotype appeared a few times. The chain joins TRBV29-1 to TRBJ2-1; the D gene is possibly TRBD1 (6 bases). The CDR3 extends over 15 amino acids. With 0 bases removed from V and 6 bases from J, the gap between germline ends came to 15 bases. Germline V lookup: CDR1 SQVTM, CDR2 ANQGSEA. The CDR3 loop is CSVEDQDRFFNEQFF. CDR3 in DNA: TGCAGCGTTGAAGACCAAGACAGGTTCTTCAATGAGCAGTTCTTC.

This clonotype was recorded at least ten times. This chain connects TRBV5-1 to TRBJ2-3; 12 nucleotides match TRBD2. The CDR3 consists of 16 residues. Germline CDR1 is SGHRS and CDR2 is YFSETQ. After removal of 2 bases from V and 3 bases from J, the junction contained 4 bases not matched to a gene. Written as DNA, the CDR3 is TGCGCCAGCAGCTTTACTAGCGGGGGGACGACAGATACGCAGTATTTT. Translation gives CASSFTSGGTTDTQYF. Combining the CDR3 with reference TRBV5-1 and TRBJ2-3 gives the whole variable domain KAGVTQTPRYLIKTRGQQVTLSCSPISGHRSVSWYQQTPGQGLQFLFEYFSETQRNKGNFPGRFSGRQFSNSRSEMNVSTLELGDSALYLCASSFTSGGTTDTQYFGPGTRLTVL.

This sequence joins TRBV29-1 and TRBJ2-3; 9 positions match TRBD1. Germline CDR1 is SQVTM and CDR2 is ANQGSEA. The V and J ends lost 6 bases and 6 bases, in that order; junction bases with no gene match: 16. The CDR3 extends over 16 amino acids. In DNA, the CDR3 is TGCAGCGTCACCCATGGGACAGGGAGGATTATGGATACGCAGTATTTT. Protein sequence: CSVTHGTGRIMDTQYF.

Only one count was recorded for this clonotype. The CDR3 loop reads CASSHPGQIYEQYF. DNA for the CDR3: TGCGCCAGCAGCCACCCGGGACAGATTTACGAGCAGTACTTC. This chain joins TRBV4-1 and TRBJ2-7; 7 bases fit TRBD1. The CDR3 contains 14 residues. V trimming: 3 bases; J trimming: 4 bases; junction bases outside the gene matches: 6. The germline CDR1 and CDR2 sequences are MGHRA and YSYEKL.

This clonotype was detected many times. The rearrangement uses TRBV12-3 or TRBV12-4 and TRBJ1-1; possibly TRBD1 for D (6 bases). The CDR3 consists of 13 residues. V lost 4 bases and J lost 7, with 13 bases in between. The CDR3 sequence: CASSSQGTGEAFF. The CDR3 nucleotides read TGTGCCAGCAGTTCACAGGGCACGGGTGAAGCTTTCTTT.

The V and J genes are TRBV5-1 and TRBJ2-2, with D uncertain. In germline, CDR1 is SGHRS, CDR2 YFSETQ. V was clipped by 4 bases and J by 1 base, with 8 bases between them. The CDR3 loop spans 14 amino acids. This CDR3 is CASSIGMNTGELFF. CDR3 DNA: TGCGCCAGCAGCATAGGGATGAACACCGGGGAGCTGTTTTTT.

Ten or more counts support this clonotype. This chain joins TRBV7-2 and TRBJ2-2, with D possibly TRBD1 on 5 matching bases. The CDR3 extends over 15 amino acids. Looked up from germline, CDR1 is SGHTA and CDR2 is FQGNSA. The V end was cut by 1 base, the J end by 3 bases, with 9 bases between. The CDR3 is CASSLVVGDTGELFF. For the CDR3, the DNA is TGTGCCAGCAGCTTAGTGGTAGGGGACACCGGGGAGCTGTTTTTT.

The table lists this clonotype with many counts. The gene calls are TRBV28 and TRBJ2-7; TRBD1 agrees at 8 bases. The J segment lost 2 bases and the V segment lost 7 bases, leaving 13 bases of the junction unmatched. The CDR3 loop spans 16 amino acids. Germline CDR1 is MDHEN and CDR2 is SYDVKM. CDR3 in amino acids: CASTTTRGQGTYEQYF. The DNA of the CDR3 is TGTGCCAGCACGACTACCCGTGGACAGGGCACCTACGAGCAGTACTTC.

This clonotype occurred many times. V usage is TRBV27 and J usage is TRBJ2-7; D is possibly TRBD1 or TRBD2 (5 bases each). CDR3 length: 15 amino acids. V was shortened by 6 bases and J by 3 bases, with 18 bases between the two germline ends. Germline CDR1 is MNHEY and CDR2 is SMNVEV (reference sequence). CDR3 sequence: CASSPAGAVYYEQYF. DNA of the CDR3: TGTGCCAGCAGCCCCGCCGGGGCGGTATACTACGAGCAGTACTTC.

The rearrangement joins TRBV5-1 to TRBJ1-1; unclear D gene. The CDR3 covers 16 residues. Germline CDR1 is SGHRS and CDR2 is YFSETQ. The V end was cut by 0 bases, the J end by 4 bases, with 16 bases between. For the CDR3, the DNA is TGCGCCAGCAGCTTGGGTGACGACGGAGGACCCACTGAAGCTTTCTTT. It encodes CASSLGDDGGPTEAFF. The full variable domain, with the rest looked up from reference TRBV5-1 and TRBJ1-1, is KAGVTQTPRYLIKTRGQQVTLSCSPISGHRSVSWYQQTPGQGLQFLFEYFSETQRNKGNFPGRFSGRQFSNSRSEMNVSTLELGDSALYLCASSLGDDGGPTEAFFGQGTRLTVV.

At least ten counts were recorded for this clonotype. The chain uses TRBV11-2 and TRBJ1-5; the D is unclear. Germline CDR1 and CDR2: SGHAT and FQNNGV. Trimming took off 0 bases at V and 9 bases at J, with 9 bases between the two ends. This CDR3 comprises 13 residues. CDR3 in amino acids: CASSLESPMPQHF. CDR3 sequence (DNA): TGTGCCAGCAGCTTAGAATCACCAATGCCCCAGCATTTT.

This clonotype appeared many times. V usage is TRBV9 and J usage is TRBJ1-1; D is uncertain. The CDR3 runs to 17 residues. The germline V gene has CDR1 SGDLS and CDR2 YYNGEE. V was cut by 0 bases and J by 6 bases, with 21 bases left in between. CDR3 in amino acids: CASSVAGLGFSNPEAFF. CDR3 DNA: TGTGCCAGCAGCGTAGCCGGGCTTGGATTTTCCAATCCTGAAGCTTTCTTT.

This clonotype was seen many times. The J gene is TRBJ1-1, the V gene TRBV29-1; 7 bases agree with TRBD1. The CDR3 runs 14 residues. J lost 1 base, V lost 5 bases, and 7 bases had no gene match. Germline assignment: CDR1 SQVTM and CDR2 ANQGSEA. The DNA for the CDR3 is TGCAGCGTTCGGACAGGAAGGACGAACACTGAAGCTTTCTTT. Protein sequence: CSVRTGRTNTEAFF. Supplemented by reference TRBV29-1 and TRBJ1-1, the full variable domain reads SAVISQKPSRDICQRGTSLTIQCQVDSQVTMMFWYRQQPGQSLTLIATANQGSEATYESGFVIDKFPISRPNLTFSTLTVSNMSPEDSSIYLCSVRTGRTNTEAFFGQGTRLTVV.

The chain uses TRBV29-1 and TRBJ2-3, with D unclear. The ends were cut back, 2 bases at V and 2 bases at J, with 11 bases in the middle. Per germline, CDR1 SQVTM and CDR2 ANQGSEA. CDR3 length: 14 amino acids. CDR3: CSVELGSFTDTQYF. The DNA for the CDR3 is TGCAGCGTTGAATTGGGCAGCTTCACAGATACGCAGTATTTT.

In the case of this clonotype: One end of the junction does not line up with germline, which may come from a read error. The chain couples TRBV12-3 or TRBV12-4 to TRBJ2-6; TRBD1 or TRBD2 may be the D gene (5 bases each). The CDR3 length is 12 residues. The DNA of the CDR3 is TGTGCCAGCAGCGGGACGCCACTTATCCTTACTTTC. Its translation is CASSGTPLILTF.

The J gene is TRBJ1-2, the V gene TRBV5-4, with D possibly TRBD1 on 6 matching bases. The CDR3 has 13 residues. Trimming took 6 bases from V and 7 from J, leaving 16 bases between them. The germline CDR1 and CDR2 sequences are SGHNT and YYREEE (reference sequence). The CDR3 region is CASKPRQVTGYTF. Written as DNA, the CDR3 is TGTGCCAGCAAACCCCGACAGGTTACTGGCTACACCTTC.

Ten or more counts support this clonotype. The J gene is TRBJ2-7, the V gene TRBV2, with D unclear. This CDR3 comprises 11 residues. CDR1 is SNHLY and CDR2 is FYNNEI in the germline V gene. Trimming took off 8 bases at V and 0 bases at J, with 5 bases between the two ends. CDR3 in DNA: TGTGCCAGCGGGGACTCCTACGAGCAGTACTTC. It codes for CASGDSYEQYF.

This clonotype was seen many times. The chain carries TRBV29-1 and TRBJ2-1; no firm D call. CDR3 length: 11 residues. From germline, CDR1 is SQVTM and CDR2 ANQGSEA. Trimming shortened V by 6 bases and J by 5 bases, and 8 bases separated the two germline ends. The CDR3 sequence: CSVHRNNEQFF. The CDR3 DNA follows: TGCAGCGTGCATAGAAACAATGAGCAGTTCTTC.

This clonotype occurred many times. This chain connects TRBV6-4 to TRBJ2-2; a possible D gene is TRBD2 (6 bases). This CDR3 contains 17 residues. V lost 0 bases and J 1 base, leaving 12 bases between the germline ends. Germline V gives CDR1 MRHNA, CDR2 SNTAGT. In nucleotides, the CDR3 is TGTGCCAGCAGTGACTCTTTGGGGGGAGAGAACACCGGGGAGCTGTTTTTT. Its protein is CASSDSLGGENTGELFF.

This clonotype appeared many times. This rearrangement joins TRBV20-1 to TRBJ1-5; 7 bases match TRBD1. Germline V gives CDR1 DFQATT, CDR2 SNEGSKA (reference sequence). The CDR3 is 16 amino acids. The V and J ends lost 3 bases and 0 bases, in that order; junction bases with no gene match: 8. CDR3 loop: CSASQTGRHSNQPQHF. As DNA, the CDR3 is TGCAGTGCTAGCCAGACAGGGCGACATAGCAATCAGCCCCAGCATTTT.

At least ten counts were recorded for this clonotype. The genes are TRBV6-7 and TRBJ2-1, with D tentatively TRBD2 (6 bases). TRBV6-7 is an open reading frame, and its role is uncertain. The CDR3 extends over 14 amino acids. V lost 0 bases to trimming and J lost 5 bases, with 8 bases between them. The CDR3 DNA reads as TGTGCCAGCAGTTACTCCTCTAGCGACAATGAGCAGTTCTTC. Its protein product is CASSYSSSDNEQFF.